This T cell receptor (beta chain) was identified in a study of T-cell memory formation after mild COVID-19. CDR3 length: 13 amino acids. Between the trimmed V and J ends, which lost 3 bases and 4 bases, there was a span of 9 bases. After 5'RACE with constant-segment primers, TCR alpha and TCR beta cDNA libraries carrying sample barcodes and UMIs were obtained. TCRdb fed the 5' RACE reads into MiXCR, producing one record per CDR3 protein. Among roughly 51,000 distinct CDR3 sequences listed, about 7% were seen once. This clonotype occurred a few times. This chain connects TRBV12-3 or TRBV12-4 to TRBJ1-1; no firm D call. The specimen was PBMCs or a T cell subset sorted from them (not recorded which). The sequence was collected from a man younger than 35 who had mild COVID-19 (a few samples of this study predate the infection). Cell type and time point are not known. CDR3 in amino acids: CASSLQEGTEAFF. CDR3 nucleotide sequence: TGTGCCAGCAGTTTGCAGGAGGGCACTGAAGCTTTCTTT.